These T cell receptor beta chains were read from a single sample in a study of OX40 agonist ivuxolimab in advanced cancers. The data were produced by immunoSEQ multiplex PCR, yet TCRdb's version contains in-frame clones alone and is incomplete. The sample gives over 45,000 clones, about 89% of which show up once; 25% to 40% is in the top ten. Material: CD4+ or CD8+ T cells sorted from blood, obtained in a trial of the OX40 agonist ivuxolimab. Receptors were obtained from an adult with an advanced solid tumor such as melanoma, head and neck, liver or kidney cancer. Each CDR3 is given with its conserved first and last residue. D genes are given only for firm matches. Expanded clones are given a class, and other clones once, few, many or no size at all.

TRBJ2-7	-	TRBV5-8	-	CASSLGLGQWYEQYF	TGTGCCAGCAGCTTGGGTTTGGGACAATGGTACGAGCAGTACTTC
TRBJ2-7	-	TRBV19	-	CASSGGRYEQYF	TGTGCCAGTAGCGGGGGCCGGTACGAGCAGTACTTC
TRBJ2-3	few	TRBV5-6	-	CASSLGGTSTDTQYF	TGTGCCAGCAGCTTGGGGGGAACTAGCACAGATACGCAGTATTTT
TRBJ1-1	-	TRBV29-1	-	CSVRGENLRTEAFF	TGCAGCGTTCGGGGGGAAAATCTAAGGACTGAAGCTTTCTTT
TRBJ2-1	once	TRBV2	TRBD1	CASSMTGRNYNEQFF	TGTGCCAGCAGTATGACAGGGCGTAACTACAATGAGCAGTTCTTC
TRBJ2-5	-	TRBV5-1	-	CASSLGFLGSEKWETQYF	TGCGCCAGCAGCTTGGGTTTTCTTGGGTCCGAGAAGTGGGAGACCCAGTACTTC
TRBJ2-7	few	TRBV2	TRBD2	CASSPSETSTF	TGTGCCAGCAGTCCCTCCGAGACTAGCACCTTC
TRBJ1-6	-	TRBV4-1	-	CASSQDPQHNSPLHF	TGCGCCAGCAGCCAAGACCCCCAGCATAATTCACCCCTCCACTTT
TRBJ2-1	-	TRBV4-1	-	CASSQGGLSNEQFF	TGCGCCAGCAGCCAAGGGGGCCTTTCCAATGAGCAGTTCTTC
TRBJ2-7	-	TRBV11-2	-	CASSLVTDSYEQYF	TGTGCCAGCAGCTTAGTAACGGATTCCTACGAGCAGTACTTC
TRBJ2-7	once	TRBV6-1	TRBD2	CASSDWTSGVDEQYF	TGTGCCAGCAGTGACTGGACTAGCGGGGTGGACGAGCAGTACTTC
TRBJ1-1	-	TRBV5-4	-	CASSPRDIDTEAFF	TGTGCCAGCAGCCCCAGGGACATCGACACTGAAGCTTTCTTT
TRBJ1-2	-	TRBV19	-	CASSIFDGYTF	TGTGCCAGTAGTATTTTCGATGGCTACACCTTC
TRBJ2-1	-	TRBV27	-	CASTNPWDNGYNEQFF	TGTGCCAGCACCAACCCTTGGGACAATGGTTACAATGAGCAGTTCTTC
TRBJ1-2	-	TRBV5-1	-	CASSEGWGAGGYTF	TGCGCCAGCAGCGAGGGTTGGGGCGCGGGTGGCTACACCTTC
TRBJ2-4	-	TRBV9	-	CASSGFNGKNIQYF	TGTGCCAGCAGCGGGTTTAACGGTAAAAACATTCAGTACTTC
TRBJ2-7	-	TRBV19	TRBD2	CASTGPGGSSYEQYF	TGTGCCAGCACTGGGCCGGGGGGAAGCTCCTACGAGCAGTACTTC
TRBJ2-7	-	TRBV11-2	-	CASSFLGEQYF	TGTGCCAGCAGCTTTCTAGGCGAGCAGTACTTC
TRBJ2-2	-	TRBV6-4	TRBD2	CASSDWTSGSAGELFF	TGTGCCAGCAGTGACTGGACTAGCGGGAGCGCCGGGGAGCTGTTTTTT
TRBJ2-3	-	TRBV9	TRBD2	CASSVFTSGDTDTQYF	TGTGCCAGCAGCGTATTTACTAGCGGGGACACAGATACGCAGTATTTT
TRBJ2-2	-	TRBV27	TRBD2	CASSSGSSTGELFF	TGTGCCAGCAGTAGCGGGAGTAGTACCGGGGAGCTGTTTTTT
TRBJ2-7	-	TRBV13	-	CASSLRSYEQYF	TGTGCCAGCAGCTTAAGGTCTTACGAGCAGTACTTC
TRBJ1-5	-	TRBV19	-	CATEDGLYQPQHF	TGTGCCACCGAGGACGGACTGTATCAGCCCCAGCATTTT
TRBJ2-5	-	TRBV7-7	-	CASRGSGDQETQYF	TGTGCCAGCAGGGGGTCCGGGGACCAAGAGACCCAGTACTTC
TRBJ1-1	-	TRBV19	TRBD1	CASTSTKWGQENTEAFF	TGTGCCAGTACTTCTACTAAGTGGGGACAGGAAAACACTGAAGCTTTCTTT
TRBJ2-7	-	TRBV7-9	-	CASSTSESSYEQYF	TGTGCCAGCAGCACGTCAGAGAGCTCCTACGAGCAGTACTTC
TRBJ2-4	-	TRBV2	TRBD2	CASRGTSGRALAKNIQYF	TGTGCCAGCAGGGGCACTAGCGGGAGGGCCCTAGCCAAAAACATTCAGTACTTC
TRBJ2-3	once	TRBV6-1	-	CASSLPTYLTDTQYF	TGTGCCAGCAGCCTCCCGACCTATTTGACAGATACGCAGTATTTT
TRBJ1-4	-	TRBV9	-	CASSPKGGVDEKLFF	TGTGCCAGCAGCCCCAAGGGGGGGGTTGATGAAAAACTGTTTTTT
TRBJ2-4	-	TRBV7-8	-	CASSSQPSDYDLAKNIQYF	TGTGCCAGCAGCTCCCAACCCTCTGATTACGATCTAGCCAAAAACATTCAGTACTTC
TRBJ2-3	-	TRBV6-5	-	CASSYFGPSRTDTQYF	TGTGCCAGCAGTTACTTTGGCCCTAGTCGCACAGATACGCAGTATTTT
TRBJ2-2	-	TRBV2	TRBD2	CASSPGLANTGELFF	TGTGCCAGCAGTCCGGGACTAGCGAACACCGGGGAGCTGTTTTTT
TRBJ2-1	once	TRBV7-6	TRBD2	CASSFGGGDREEQFF	TGTGCCAGCAGCTTCGGGGGGGGAGATAGAGAGGAGCAGTTCTTC
TRBJ2-7	once	TRBV28	TRBD2	CASSFGRGMVHEQYF	TGTGCCAGCAGTTTCGGGCGGGGGATGGTCCACGAGCAGTACTTC
TRBJ2-7	-	TRBV28	-	CASSPLGAPYEQYF	TGTGCCAGCAGCCCTCTAGGAGCCCCCTACGAGCAGTACTTC
TRBJ1-1	-	TRBV10-3	TRBD1	CAISESMAGGLGTEAFF	TGTGCCATCAGTGAGTCGATGGCAGGGGGTTTGGGGACTGAAGCTTTCTTT
TRBJ1-6	-	TRBV20-1	-	CSAREGSPLHF	TGCAGTGCTAGAGAAGGTTCACCCCTCCACTTT
TRBJ2-3	-	TRBV6-5	TRBD2	CASSSAGGPDTQYF	TGTGCCAGCAGTTCAGCGGGGGGGCCGGATACGCAGTATTTT
TRBJ2-5	-	TRBV7-6	-	CASSLEEGPETQYF	TGTGCCAGCAGCTTAGAGGAGGGGCCAGAGACCCAGTACTTC
TRBJ2-1	once	TRBV5-6	-	CASSLGVGGTYNEQFF	TGTGCCAGCAGCTTGGGGGTGGGCGGGACCTACAATGAGCAGTTCTTC
TRBJ2-3	-	TRBV6-1	-	CASSESGSAGDTQYF	TGTGCCAGCAGTGAGTCTGGTTCAGCAGGGGATACGCAGTATTTT